The 16 T cell receptor beta chains presented below share a single source sample, sequenced in a study of vaccination effects on CD4 cells after COVID-19. Sequencing in the ViraFEST assay came after antigen-specific CD4+ T cells had been expanded with viral peptide pools, which were used to stimulate PBMC. Upon completion of about ten days in culture, CD4+ T cells were isolated. Vaccine recipients, nucleocapsid antibody negative, had no prior SARS-CoV-2 infection. These receptors have no identified antigens. This table comes from immunoSEQ multiplex PCR, and its TCRdb copy is limited to in-frame clones, with some not included. This sample carries about 63,000 clones, approximately 75% of them seen once, and the ten largest clones take 3.5% to 4.5%. Sequences were derived from CD4+ T cells from PBMCs cultured with HCoV-OC43 spike peptides, sampled before COVID-19 vaccination. Stated subset: HCoV-OC43 spike overlapping peptide pool stimulation. The receptors here all came from a human donor who received a COVID-19 vaccine.

CDR3 DNA: TGTGCCACCAGTGGAACAGCGGGGACAGATACGCAGTATTTT. Encoded protein: CATSGTAGTDTQYF. V usage is TRBV24-1 and J usage is TRBJ2-3; 7 bases match TRBD2. The CDR3 contains 14 residues. Trimming removed 5 bases from V and 3 bases from J; junction bases left unmatched: 4. Germline values: CDR1 KGHDR, CDR2 SFDVKD.

The J gene is TRBJ1-2, the V gene TRBV20-1; no clear D. CDR1 and CDR2 (germline): DFQATT, SNEGSKA (reference sequence). Trimming took off 3 bases at V and 4 bases at J, with 6 bases between the two ends. The CDR3 is 11 residues long. The CDR3 DNA sequence: TGCAGTGCTAGGAACTCCTATGGCTACACCTTC. The encoded protein is CSARNSYGYTF.

This sequence joins TRBV19 and TRBJ1-2; possibly TRBD1 for D (5 bases). The germline V and J ends were trimmed by 4 bases and 4 bases, with 10 bases remaining between them. This CDR3 is 13 amino acids long. Germline values: CDR1 LNHDA, CDR2 SQIVND (reference sequence). CDR3 amino acids: CASSNQRGYGYTF. The CDR3 bases are TGTGCCAGTAGTAATCAGAGGGGCTATGGCTACACCTTC. The complete variable domain, with remaining parts taken from reference TRBV19 and TRBJ1-2, reads DGGITQSPKYLFRKEGQNVTLSCEQNLNHDAMYWYRQDPGQGLRLIYYSQIVNDFQKGDIAEGYSVSREKKESFPLTVTSAQKNPTAFYLCASSNQRGYGYTFGSGTRLTVV.

This chain links TRBV7-9 with TRBJ1-2; D uncertain. Germline V gene sequence: CDR1 SEHNR, CDR2 FQNEAQ (reference sequence). V gave up 5 bases and J gave up 8 bases, with 12 bases separating them. This CDR3 comprises 12 residues. The CDR3, as DNA: TGTGCCAGCAGCACTCAATCCGGGGGCTACACCTTC. It codes for CASSTQSGGYTF. Supplemented by reference TRBV7-9 and TRBJ1-2, the full variable domain reads DTGVSQNPRHKITKRGQNVTFRCDPISEHNRLYWYRQTLGQGPEFLTYFQNEAQLEKSRLLSDRFSAERPKGSFSTLEIQRTEQGDSAMYLCASSTQSGGYTFGSGTRLTVV.

The rearrangement uses TRBV6-1 and TRBJ1-5; D not certain. Trimming took off 3 bases at V and 0 bases at J, with 6 bases between the two ends. From germline, CDR1 is MNHNS and CDR2 SASEGT. The CDR3 loop spans 14 amino acids. The CDR3 is CASSEEYSNQPQHF. CDR3 coding DNA: TGTGCCAGCAGTGAGGAGTATAGCAATCAGCCCCAGCATTTT.

The chain joins TRBV5-5 to TRBJ2-5; D call uncertain. V lost 1 base and J 6 bases, leaving 16 bases between the germline ends. The V gene's germline CDR1 is SGHKS and CDR2 YYEKEE (reference sequence). CDR3 length: 15 amino acids. Here the CDR3 DNA reads TGTGCCAGCAGCTTGCTGACCCAGCCGACGCAGACCCAGTACTTC. As protein: CASSLLTQPTQTQYF.

This clone was detected a few times. Other DNA sequences of this sample code for an identical CDR3. This chain joins TRBV6-4 and TRBJ2-1; maybe TRBD2 (6 bases). The V end lost 0 bases, the J end lost 2 bases, and 11 bases lay between the germline ends. The CDR3 runs to 16 residues. Germline V gene sequence: CDR1 MRHNA, CDR2 SNTAGT. The CDR3 DNA is TGTGCCAGCAGTGACTCGGGCGGGGAACCCTACAATGAGCAGTTCTTC. It translates to CASSDSGGEPYNEQFF.

V gene TRBV3-1 (or the pseudogene TRBV3-2) combines with J gene TRBJ1-4; D is ambiguous. This CDR3 has 22 amino acids. The V gene's germline CDR1 is LGHDT and CDR2 YNNKEL (reference sequence). The germline V and J ends were trimmed by 1 base and 1 base, with 28 bases remaining between them. The CDR3 DNA follows: TGTGCCAGCAGCCAAGGATCGGTGTTATATACGGACCCAAACCTAACTAATGAAAAACTGTTTTTT. This codes for CASSQGSVLYTDPNLTNEKLFF.

This clone was seen a single time. The V and J genes are TRBV6-5 and TRBJ2-7; the D call may be TRBD1 or TRBD2 (5 bases each). The CDR3 contains 14 residues. V lost 6 bases and J lost 1, with 13 bases in between. CDR1 is MNHEY, CDR2 SVGAGI, per germline. The CDR3 nucleotides are TGTGCCAGCAGAACCGGGACGGCATCCTACGAGCAGTACGTC. Translating it yields CASRTGTASYEQYV.

The chain links TRBV2 to TRBJ2-2; D remains ambiguous. Trimming removed 3 bases from V and 4 bases from J, with 3 bases in between. Germline V lookup: CDR1 SNHLY, CDR2 FYNNEI. This CDR3 is 12 amino acids long. The CDR3 DNA sequence: TGTGCCAGCAGTGAGTCCACCGGGGAGCTGTTTTTT. Translated: CASSESTGELFF.

The rearrangement joins TRBV10-3 to TRBJ2-6; 9 positions match TRBD1. The V and J ends lost 2 bases and 0 bases, in that order; junction bases with no gene match: 8. Germline loops: CDR1 ENHRY, CDR2 SYGVKD. This CDR3 spans 19 amino acids. The CDR3 DNA is TGTGCCATCAGTGAGAGGTCGGGACAGGGAGTCTCTGGGGCCAACGTCCTGACTTTC. Translating it yields CAISERSGQGVSGANVLTF.

The chain is built from TRBV7-2 and TRBJ2-3; possibly TRBD2 for D (5 bases). V was cut by 5 bases and J by 7 bases, with 19 bases left in between. CDR3 length: 15 residues. Germline V CDR1 and CDR2: SGHTA, FQGNSA. CDR3 residues: CASSRNHEGGNTQYF. The CDR3 DNA reads TGTGCCAGCAGCCGCAACCATGAGGGTGGTAATACGCAGTATTTT. The full variable domain, completed using reference TRBV7-2 and TRBJ2-3, is GAGVSQSPSNKVTEKGKDVELRCDPISGHTALYWYRQSLGQGLEFLIYFQGNSAPDKSGLPSDRFSAERTGGSVSTLTIQRTQQEDSAVYLCASSRNHEGGNTQYFGPGTRLTVL.

The chain couples TRBV28 to TRBJ1-5; tentatively, D is TRBD1 (5 bases). V dropped 5 bases and J dropped 6 bases, with 17 bases sitting between them. Germline CDR1 is MDHEN and CDR2 is SYDVKM. This CDR3 has 15 residues. The CDR3: CASSIFRALSQPQHF. CDR3 in DNA: TGTGCCAGCAGTATATTCAGGGCATTAAGTCAGCCCCAGCATTTT.

The CDR3 is CATLRRGATDTQYF. For the CDR3, the DNA is TGTGCCACCTTAAGACGGGGGGCTACAGATACGCAGTATTTT. This chain links TRBV19 with TRBJ2-3; D might be TRBD2 (7 bases). V lost 10 bases to trimming and J lost 3 bases, with 17 bases between them. Germline V gene sequence: CDR1 LNHDA, CDR2 SQIVND (reference sequence). The CDR3 loop spans 14 amino acids.

This sequence joins TRBV4-1 and TRBJ1-2; possible D gene TRBD1, 5 bases. This CDR3 is 14 amino acids long. V was trimmed by 2 bases and J by 4 bases, leaving 11 bases between them. Germline V CDR1 and CDR2: MGHRA, YSYEKL. This CDR3 reads CASSQLQGLYGYTF. The CDR3 region has the DNA TGCGCCAGCAGCCAACTTCAGGGACTCTATGGCTACACCTTC.

Written as DNA, the CDR3 is TGCGCCAGCAGCCACCTTACAAGGACGCGTGGTCCGGAGACCCAGTACTTC. Translating it yields CASSHLTRTRGPETQYF. The genes are TRBV4-1 and TRBJ2-5; D call uncertain. Trimming removed 3 bases at V and 5 bases at J, with 22 bases between. The CDR3 is 17 amino acids. Per germline, CDR1 MGHRA and CDR2 YSYEKL.